A selection of T cell receptor beta chains follows, all from one sample in a study of control samples from healthy donors and cancer patients. Sequencing was performed with immunoSEQ multiplex PCR; in TCRdb, only in-frame clones are kept and a portion is missing. The sample includes about 45,000 clones, about 75% of them seen just once. The specimen was formalin-fixed, paraffin-embedded tissue. These receptors originate from a male donor with melanoma. Both conserved end residues are part of each CDR3. The D gene is left open where the match is weak. A row's size may be missing; if present it is once, few, many or a size class.

d_gene: .
j_gene: TRBJ2-1
v_gene: TRBV10-3
abundance: .
CDR3nt: TGTGCCATCAGTGAGTCGACGGCGGGACACGCTAGCTCCTACAATGAGCAGTTCTTC
CDR3aa: CAISESTAGHASSYNEQFF

d_gene: TRBD1
j_gene: TRBJ2-7
v_gene: TRBV28
abundance: .
CDR3nt: TGTGCCAGCAGTGCAATATATGGGGACAGTTCCTACGAGCAGTACTTC
CDR3aa: CASSAIYGDSSYEQYF

d_gene: TRBD2
j_gene: TRBJ2-1
v_gene: TRBV7-9
abundance: .
CDR3nt: TGTGCCAGCAGCTTATCCGGACTAGCGGCCTACAATGAGCAGTTCTTC
CDR3aa: CASSLSGLAAYNEQFF

d_gene: .
j_gene: TRBJ2-1
v_gene: TRBV14
abundance: few
CDR3nt: TGTGCCAGCAGCCAAGGGGTGTGGCCGGATGAGCAGTTCTTC
CDR3aa: CASSQGVWPDEQFF

d_gene: .
j_gene: TRBJ2-3
v_gene: TRBV11-2
abundance: .
CDR3nt: TGTGCCAGCAGCTTTCCACCCCTCTTTGGGAGATTGTTTACAGATACGCAGTATTTT
CDR3aa: CASSFPPLFGRLFTDTQYF

d_gene: .
j_gene: TRBJ2-3
v_gene: TRBV18
abundance: .
CDR3nt: TGTGCCAGCTCACCTCTCAGGGGAGATGGGACAGATACGCAGTATTTT
CDR3aa: CASSPLRGDGTDTQYF

d_gene: TRBD2
j_gene: TRBJ2-5
v_gene: TRBV7-6
abundance: .
CDR3nt: TGTGCCAGCAGCTTACTGACTAGCGGGAGAAGACAAGAGACCCAGTACTTC
CDR3aa: CASSLLTSGRRQETQYF

d_gene: .
j_gene: TRBJ1-2
v_gene: TRBV18
abundance: .
CDR3nt: TGTGCCAGCTCACCGGGGACGTTCTATGGCTACACCTTC
CDR3aa: CASSPGTFYGYTF

d_gene: TRBD1
j_gene: TRBJ2-3
v_gene: TRBV24-1
abundance: .
CDR3nt: TGTGCCACCAGTGGACAGGGATCTAGCACAGATACGCAGTATTTT
CDR3aa: CATSGQGSSTDTQYF

d_gene: TRBD2
j_gene: TRBJ2-3
v_gene: TRBV5-1
abundance: .
CDR3nt: TGCGCCAGCAGCTTTCTAGCGGGTGGCACAGATACGCAGTATTTT
CDR3aa: CASSFLAGGTDTQYF

d_gene: TRBD1
j_gene: TRBJ2-6
v_gene: TRBV2
abundance: .
CDR3nt: TGTGCCAGCAGTACCGGACAGGCTGGGGCCAACGTCCTGACTTTC
CDR3aa: CASSTGQAGANVLTF

d_gene: TRBD1
j_gene: TRBJ1-2
v_gene: TRBV5-5
abundance: .
CDR3nt: TGTGCCAGCAGCTTGGACCTAGGACAGGGGGCTCAGGGCTACACCTTC
CDR3aa: CASSLDLGQGAQGYTF

d_gene: TRBD1
j_gene: TRBJ1-5
v_gene: TRBV19
abundance: .
CDR3nt: TGTGCCAGTAGTATTCGGGACAGCAATAGCAATCAGCCCCAGCATTTT
CDR3aa: CASSIRDSNSNQPQHF

d_gene: TRBD1
j_gene: TRBJ2-3
v_gene: TRBV7-3
abundance: .
CDR3nt: TGTGCCAGCAGCCCCTTGGGACAGAGCACAGATACGCAGTATTTT
CDR3aa: CASSPLGQSTDTQYF

d_gene: TRBD1
j_gene: TRBJ1-5
v_gene: TRBV2
abundance: .
CDR3nt: TGTGCCAGCAGTCGGGACAGGGGAACGGAGCCCCAGCATTTT
CDR3aa: CASSRDRGTEPQHF

d_gene: TRBD2
j_gene: TRBJ2-7
v_gene: TRBV7-9
abundance: .
CDR3nt: TGTACCAGCAGCGCGAGCGGGAGTAGGTCCTACGAGCAGTACTTC
CDR3aa: CTSSASGSRSYEQYF

d_gene: .
j_gene: TRBJ2-2
v_gene: TRBV5-6
abundance: .
CDR3nt: TGTGCCAGCAGTGCCCTTTACACCGGGGAGCTGTTTTTT
CDR3aa: CASSALYTGELFF

d_gene: .
j_gene: TRBJ1-2
v_gene: TRBV28
abundance: many
CDR3nt: TGTGCCAGCAGTCCCCTCCGAGGAGTTGGCTACACCTTC
CDR3aa: CASSPLRGVGYTF

d_gene: .
j_gene: TRBJ1-1
v_gene: TRBV7-6
abundance: .
CDR3nt: TGTGCCAGCAGCTTGGGTCAGGGGAAGAACACTGAAGCTTTCTTT
CDR3aa: CASSLGQGKNTEAFF

d_gene: TRBD2
j_gene: TRBJ2-2
v_gene: TRBV5-1
abundance: .
CDR3nt: TGCGCCAGCAGATTCGGACTAGCGGTGAACACCGGGGAGCTGTTTTTT
CDR3aa: CASRFGLAVNTGELFF

d_gene: .
j_gene: TRBJ2-7
v_gene: TRBV20-1
abundance: .
CDR3nt: TGCAGTGCTACGTTAGCAGAGCAGTACTTC
CDR3aa: CSATLAEQYF

d_gene: .
j_gene: TRBJ2-7
v_gene: TRBV14
abundance: .
CDR3nt: TGTGCCAGCGGTCTTGGCTACGAGCAGTACTTC
CDR3aa: CASGLGYEQYF

d_gene: TRBD1
j_gene: TRBJ2-1
v_gene: TRBV10-3
abundance: once
CDR3nt: TGTGCCATCACGACAGGGTCAGGGAACAATGAGCAGTTCTTC
CDR3aa: CAITTGSGNNEQFF

d_gene: TRBD2
j_gene: TRBJ2-7
v_gene: TRBV27
abundance: once
CDR3nt: TGTGCCACCCGGGGGGGGGCCTACGAGCAGTACTTC
CDR3aa: CATRGGAYEQYF

d_gene: .
j_gene: TRBJ2-3
v_gene: TRBV6-4
abundance: .
CDR3nt: TGTGCCAGCATCCTACGCGGGACCGCCACAGATACGCAGTATTTT
CDR3aa: CASILRGTATDTQYF

d_gene: TRBD1
j_gene: TRBJ2-7
v_gene: TRBV27
abundance: .
CDR3nt: TGTGCCCGAGACAGGGGGCGGCACGAGCAGTACTTC
CDR3aa: CARDRGRHEQYF

d_gene: .
j_gene: TRBJ2-3
v_gene: TRBV2
abundance: .
CDR3nt: TGTGCCAGCAGTGCCCAACCGGGGCGACTAGATACGCAGTATTTT
CDR3aa: CASSAQPGRLDTQYF

d_gene: TRBD2
j_gene: TRBJ2-7
v_gene: TRBV27
abundance: medium-sized
CDR3nt: TGTGCCAGCAGTTTAACGGGAGGCTCGGCCTACGAGCAGTACTTC
CDR3aa: CASSLTGGSAYEQYF

d_gene: TRBD2
j_gene: TRBJ2-7
v_gene: TRBV2
abundance: medium-sized
CDR3nt: TGTGCCAGCAGTGAGGTCGGCGTAGCGGGGACCTACGAGCAGTACTTC
CDR3aa: CASSEVGVAGTYEQYF

d_gene: .
j_gene: TRBJ1-5
v_gene: TRBV3-1/TRBV3-2
abundance: .
CDR3nt: TGTGCCAGCAGCCAAGCAGTTAGCAATCAGCCCCAGCATTTT
CDR3aa: CASSQAVSNQPQHF

d_gene: .
j_gene: TRBJ2-3
v_gene: TRBV3-1/TRBV3-2
abundance: .
CDR3nt: TGTGCCAGCAGCCAAGAGGTGGGCGTATGGGATACGCAGTATTTT
CDR3aa: CASSQEVGVWDTQYF

d_gene: .
j_gene: TRBJ2-2
v_gene: TRBV19
abundance: .
CDR3nt: TGTGCCAGTAGTATTACAGGGAGGTTGGGCGGGGAGCTGTTTTTT
CDR3aa: CASSITGRLGGELFF

d_gene: .
j_gene: TRBJ1-1
v_gene: TRBV19
abundance: once
CDR3nt: TGTGCCAGTAGTGAGTGGGTTGGGGAGAACACTGAAGCTTTCTTT
CDR3aa: CASSEWVGENTEAFF

d_gene: .
j_gene: TRBJ1-4
v_gene: TRBV25-1
abundance: .
CDR3nt: TGTGCCAGCGGGAGAGGTGAAAAACTGTTTTTT
CDR3aa: CASGRGEKLFF

d_gene: TRBD1
j_gene: TRBJ2-2
v_gene: TRBV18
abundance: once
CDR3nt: TGTGCCAGCTCACCAATGTTTGGGACAGGGGGCACCGGGGAGCTGTTTTTT
CDR3aa: CASSPMFGTGGTGELFF

d_gene: .
j_gene: TRBJ1-2
v_gene: TRBV28
abundance: .
CDR3nt: TGTGCCAGCAGTTTTGGCCCCGAGGGCTATGGCTACACCTTC
CDR3aa: CASSFGPEGYGYTF

d_gene: .
j_gene: TRBJ2-2
v_gene: TRBV27
abundance: .
CDR3nt: TGTGCCAGCAAGATTGCAGCTACGAGTACCGGGGAGCTGTTTTTT
CDR3aa: CASKIAATSTGELFF

d_gene: .
j_gene: TRBJ2-3
v_gene: TRBV27
abundance: .
CDR3nt: TGTGCCAGCAGTGGAGGAGGGCCAGATACGCAGTATTTT
CDR3aa: CASSGGGPDTQYF

d_gene: .
j_gene: TRBJ1-6
v_gene: TRBV7-9
abundance: .
CDR3nt: TGTGCCAGCAGCTCCGGCGTGGACGGGGATAATTCACCCCTCCACTTT
CDR3aa: CASSSGVDGDNSPLHF

d_gene: .
j_gene: TRBJ2-7
v_gene: TRBV29-1
abundance: .
CDR3nt: TGCAGCGTTGGAGGGGCCGGGACCGCCAACGGCCACGAGCAGTACTTC
CDR3aa: CSVGGAGTANGHEQYF

d_gene: TRBD1
j_gene: TRBJ2-1
v_gene: TRBV19
abundance: .
CDR3nt: TGTGCCACCAAACCGGGACAGGGAAGCTACAATGAGCAGTTCTTC
CDR3aa: CATKPGQGSYNEQFF

d_gene: .
j_gene: TRBJ1-2
v_gene: TRBV6-4
abundance: once
CDR3nt: TGTGCCACCATCCCACCAGGGGCGCTTGGCAACTATGGCTACACCTTC
CDR3aa: CATIPPGALGNYGYTF

d_gene: .
j_gene: TRBJ1-4
v_gene: TRBV11-2
abundance: .
CDR3nt: TGTGCCAGCAGCCCCCGAGCAACTAATGAAAAACTGTTTTTT
CDR3aa: CASSPRATNEKLFF

d_gene: TRBD2
j_gene: TRBJ2-2
v_gene: TRBV27
abundance: few
CDR3nt: TGTGCCAGCAGTTTTAAACTAGCGGGAGTGAGCACCGGGGAGCTGTTTTTT
CDR3aa: CASSFKLAGVSTGELFF

d_gene: TRBD1
j_gene: TRBJ1-1
v_gene: TRBV5-1
abundance: .
CDR3nt: TGCGCCAGCAGCCAACAGGGGATTGAAGCTTTCTTT
CDR3aa: CASSQQGIEAFF

d_gene: .
j_gene: TRBJ1-2
v_gene: TRBV24-1
abundance: .
CDR3nt: TGTGCCACCCCTTCAGAGGCAGGGGCTGGCTACACCTTC
CDR3aa: CATPSEAGAGYTF

d_gene: .
j_gene: TRBJ2-3
v_gene: TRBV2
abundance: .
CDR3nt: TGTGCCAGCAGTGAGGACAAGTCCTTCACAGATACGCAGTATTTT
CDR3aa: CASSEDKSFTDTQYF

d_gene: .
j_gene: TRBJ2-7
v_gene: TRBV5-3
abundance: .
CDR3nt: TGTGCCAGAAGCTTGGTAGCCCAGCCGCCCTACGAGCAGTACTTC
CDR3aa: CARSLVAQPPYEQYF

d_gene: TRBD1
j_gene: TRBJ1-2
v_gene: TRBV6-1
abundance: .
CDR3nt: TGTGCCAGCAGTGAAGGGACAGGGAGTCTCGTTTTC
CDR3aa: CASSEGTGSLVF

d_gene: .
j_gene: TRBJ2-5
v_gene: TRBV28
abundance: .
CDR3nt: TGTGCCAGCAGTCCCCGGTCGGTCCCAGAGACCCAGTACTTC
CDR3aa: CASSPRSVPETQYF

d_gene: .
j_gene: TRBJ2-1
v_gene: TRBV5-1
abundance: .
CDR3nt: TGCGCCAGCAGCCCCGCTAAAGGGGAGGCCTACAATGAGCAGTTCTTC
CDR3aa: CASSPAKGEAYNEQFF

d_gene: .
j_gene: TRBJ2-7
v_gene: TRBV18
abundance: .
CDR3nt: TGTGCCAGCTCACCGGGACACCAGGCCTACGAGCAGTACTTC
CDR3aa: CASSPGHQAYEQYF

d_gene: .
j_gene: TRBJ2-3
v_gene: TRBV19
abundance: .
CDR3nt: TGTGCCAGTAGTACGGGAAGGGGAGATACGCAGTATTTT
CDR3aa: CASSTGRGDTQYF

d_gene: .
j_gene: TRBJ2-1
v_gene: TRBV6-1
abundance: .
CDR3nt: TGTGCCAGCAGTGAAATGGGGGACGTCTACAATGAGCAGTTCTTC
CDR3aa: CASSEMGDVYNEQFF

d_gene: .
j_gene: TRBJ1-1
v_gene: TRBV29-1
abundance: .
CDR3nt: TGCAGCGTTGAGGGTATGAACACTGAAGCTTTCTTT
CDR3aa: CSVEGMNTEAFF

d_gene: .
j_gene: TRBJ1-5
v_gene: TRBV19
abundance: .
CDR3nt: TGTGCCAGTAGTGTGTCTAGCAATCAGCCCCAGCATTTT
CDR3aa: CASSVSSNQPQHF

d_gene: .
j_gene: TRBJ2-7
v_gene: TRBV18
abundance: .
CDR3nt: TGTGCCAGCTCACCATGGCAGGGGTCGGGCGAGCAGTACTTC
CDR3aa: CASSPWQGSGEQYF

d_gene: .
j_gene: TRBJ2-2
v_gene: TRBV5-1
abundance: .
CDR3nt: TGCGCCAGCAGCCTGGGAACACAGCACACCGGGGAGCTGTTTTTT
CDR3aa: CASSLGTQHTGELFF

d_gene: TRBD1
j_gene: TRBJ2-5
v_gene: TRBV24-1
abundance: many
CDR3nt: TGTGCCACCAGTGATTCAGGGGGCGGTTGGGAGACCCAGTACTTC
CDR3aa: CATSDSGGGWETQYF